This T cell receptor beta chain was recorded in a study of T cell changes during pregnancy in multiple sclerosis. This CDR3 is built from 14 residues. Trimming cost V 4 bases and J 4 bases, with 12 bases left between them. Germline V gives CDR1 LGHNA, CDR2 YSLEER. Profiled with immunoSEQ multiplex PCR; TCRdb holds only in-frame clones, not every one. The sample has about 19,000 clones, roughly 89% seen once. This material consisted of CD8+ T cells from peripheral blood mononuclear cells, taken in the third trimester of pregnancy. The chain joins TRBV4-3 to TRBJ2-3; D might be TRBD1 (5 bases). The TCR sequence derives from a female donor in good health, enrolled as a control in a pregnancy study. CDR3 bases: TGCGCCAGCAGCCCAAAGAAGGGGTCAGATACGCAGTATTTT. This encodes CASSPKKGSDTQYF.